The 6 T cell receptor beta chains given below trace back to one sample, sequenced in a study of tumor-infiltrating lymphocytes in localized non-small cell lung cancer. Some clones are missing from TCRdb's copy, which holds only in-frame ones; the method was immunoSEQ multiplex PCR. The data contain about 9,200 clones, roughly four fifths of them singletons. The sequencing input was uninvolved lung tissue not adjacent to the tumor. These receptors all come from a human donor with non-small cell lung cancer.

The chain recombines TRBV7-6 with TRBJ2-7; 7 bases agree with TRBD1. The CDR3 sequence is 14 residues long. J was trimmed by 2 bases and V by 1 base; bases with no gene match: 2. Germline V gene data show CDR1 as SGHVS and CDR2 as FNYEAQ. CDR3 residues: CASSLDRGPYEQYF. CDR3 coding DNA: TGTGCCAGCAGCTTAGACAGGGGCCCCTACGAGCAGTACTTC.

The V call is TRBV25-1, the J call TRBJ2-7, with D hard to call. V lost 2 bases to trimming and J lost 4 bases, with 12 bases between them. Per germline, CDR1 MGHDK and CDR2 SYGVNS. This CDR3 contains 14 residues. CDR3 sequence reads: CASSEEQKAYEQYF. CDR3 in DNA: TGTGCCAGCAGTGAAGAGCAGAAAGCGTACGAGCAGTACTTC.

This clone was recorded a few times. The chain has TRBV6-1 and TRBJ2-6; D is unclear. Germline V lookup: CDR1 MNHNS, CDR2 SASEGT. CDR3 length: 15 amino acids. V was shortened by 1 base and J by 0 bases, with 4 bases between the two germline ends. The CDR3 DNA reads TGTGCCAGCAGTGAAGACAGCTCTGGGGCCAACGTCCTGACTTTC. Translating gives CASSEDSSGANVLTF.

The chain employs TRBV2 and TRBJ2-7, with D possibly matching TRBD2 (6 bases). Germline V gene lookup returns CDR1 SNHLY and CDR2 FYNNEI. The CDR3 length is 19 residues. Trimming pared 4 bases from V and 2 bases from J, leaving 27 bases between. The chain's CDR3 is CASSAQPPVGVGGAYEQYF. The CDR3 nucleotides are TGTGCCAGCAGTGCCCAGCCCCCCGTGGGGGTGGGGGGTGCCTACGAGCAGTACTTC.

The rearrangement links TRBV5-4 to TRBJ2-4, with 7 bases fitting TRBD1. CDR3 size: 13 residues. The ends lost 5 bases at V and 10 bases at J; junction bases unmatched: 9. Germline V gene data show CDR1 as SGHNT and CDR2 as YYREEE (reference sequence). In nucleotides, the CDR3 is TGTGCCAGCAGTTATACAGGGGTAGGGATTCAGTACTTC. It codes for CASSYTGVGIQYF.

The chain joins TRBV5-8 to TRBJ1-1, with a possible D match to TRBD1 (6 bases). Germline V gives CDR1 SGHTS, CDR2 YDEGEE. The length of the CDR3 is 16 residues. The V gene lost 4 bases and the J gene lost 6 bases, with 22 bases spanning the gap. The CDR3 sequence: CASSQVLGTTWAEAFF. CDR3 sequence (DNA): TGTGCCAGCAGCCAAGTATTGGGGACAACTTGGGCTGAAGCTTTCTTT.